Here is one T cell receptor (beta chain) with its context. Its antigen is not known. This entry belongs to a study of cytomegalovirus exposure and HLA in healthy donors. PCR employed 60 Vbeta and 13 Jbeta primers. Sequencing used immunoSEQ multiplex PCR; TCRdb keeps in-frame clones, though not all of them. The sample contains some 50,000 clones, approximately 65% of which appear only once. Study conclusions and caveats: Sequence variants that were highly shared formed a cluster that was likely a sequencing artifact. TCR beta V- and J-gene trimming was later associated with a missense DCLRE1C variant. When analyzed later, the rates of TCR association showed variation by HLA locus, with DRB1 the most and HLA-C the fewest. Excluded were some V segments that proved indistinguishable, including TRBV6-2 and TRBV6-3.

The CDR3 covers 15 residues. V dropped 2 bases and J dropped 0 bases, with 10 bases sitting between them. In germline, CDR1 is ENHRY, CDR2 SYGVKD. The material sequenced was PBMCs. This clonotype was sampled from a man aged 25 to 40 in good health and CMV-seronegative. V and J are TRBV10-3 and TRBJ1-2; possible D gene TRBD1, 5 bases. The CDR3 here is CAISEAGGSNYGYTF. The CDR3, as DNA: TGTGCCATCAGTGAGGCGGGGGGTTCTAACTATGGCTACACCTTC.